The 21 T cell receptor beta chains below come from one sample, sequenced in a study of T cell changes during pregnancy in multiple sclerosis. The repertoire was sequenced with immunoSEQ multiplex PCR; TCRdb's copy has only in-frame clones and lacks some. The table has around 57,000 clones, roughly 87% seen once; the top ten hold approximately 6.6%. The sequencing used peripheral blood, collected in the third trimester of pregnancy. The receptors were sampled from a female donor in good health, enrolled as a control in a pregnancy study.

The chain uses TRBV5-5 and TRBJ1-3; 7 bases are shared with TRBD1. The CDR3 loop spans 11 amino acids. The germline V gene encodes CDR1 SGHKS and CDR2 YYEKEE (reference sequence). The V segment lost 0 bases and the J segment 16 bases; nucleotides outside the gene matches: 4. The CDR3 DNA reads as TGTGCCAGCAGCTTGGGGCCGGGACAGTATTTT. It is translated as CASSLGPGQYF.

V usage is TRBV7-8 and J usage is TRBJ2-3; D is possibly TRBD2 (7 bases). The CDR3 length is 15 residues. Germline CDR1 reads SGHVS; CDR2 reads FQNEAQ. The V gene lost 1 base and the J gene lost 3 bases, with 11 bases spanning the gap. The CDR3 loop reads CASSLGGGLTDTQYF. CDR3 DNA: TGTGCCAGCAGCTTAGGGGGGGGCCTTACAGATACGCAGTATTTT.

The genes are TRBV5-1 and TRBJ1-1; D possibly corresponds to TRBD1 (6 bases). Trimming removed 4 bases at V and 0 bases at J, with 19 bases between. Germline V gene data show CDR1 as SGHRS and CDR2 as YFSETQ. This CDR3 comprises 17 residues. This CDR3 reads CASSPGHLLHMNTEAFF. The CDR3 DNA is TGCGCCAGCAGCCCGGGACACCTACTCCACATGAACACTGAAGCTTTCTTT.

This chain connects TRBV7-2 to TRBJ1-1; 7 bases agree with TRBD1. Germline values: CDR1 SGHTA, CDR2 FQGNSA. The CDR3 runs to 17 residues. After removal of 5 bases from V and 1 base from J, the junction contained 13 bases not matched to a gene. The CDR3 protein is CASSPPLLDRENTEAFF. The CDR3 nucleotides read TGTGCCAGCAGCCCCCCCCTCCTCGACAGGGAGAACACTGAAGCTTTCTTT.

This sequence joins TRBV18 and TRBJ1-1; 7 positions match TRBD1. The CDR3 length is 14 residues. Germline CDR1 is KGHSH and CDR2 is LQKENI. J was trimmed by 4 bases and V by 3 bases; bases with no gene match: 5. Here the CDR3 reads CASSPNRGGTEAFF. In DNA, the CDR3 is TGTGCCAGCTCACCTAACAGGGGAGGCACTGAAGCTTTCTTT.

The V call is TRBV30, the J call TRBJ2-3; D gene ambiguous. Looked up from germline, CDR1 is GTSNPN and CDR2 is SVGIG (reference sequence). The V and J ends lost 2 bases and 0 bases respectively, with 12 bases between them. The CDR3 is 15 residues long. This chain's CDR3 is CAWSLTVTSTDTQYF. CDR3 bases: TGTGCCTGGAGTCTTACGGTTACTAGCACAGATACGCAGTATTTT.

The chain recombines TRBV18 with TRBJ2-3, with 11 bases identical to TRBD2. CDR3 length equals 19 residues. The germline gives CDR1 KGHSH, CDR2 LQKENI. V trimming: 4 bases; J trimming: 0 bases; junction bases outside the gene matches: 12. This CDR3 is CASSLLSASGGPSTDTQYF. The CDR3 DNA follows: TGTGCCAGCTCACTCCTATCGGCTAGCGGGGGGCCTAGCACAGATACGCAGTATTTT.

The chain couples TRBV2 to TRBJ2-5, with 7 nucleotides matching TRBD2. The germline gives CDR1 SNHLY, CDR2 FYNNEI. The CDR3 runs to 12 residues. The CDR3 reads CAGLAVGETQYF. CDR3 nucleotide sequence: TGTGCGGGGCTAGCGGTCGGGGAGACCCAGTACTTC.

CDR3 loop: CASSAGGSLGYTF. The CDR3 DNA sequence: TGTGCCAGCAGCGCGGGGGGGAGCCTTGGCTACACCTTC. The chain has TRBV5-6 and TRBJ1-2; D is possibly TRBD1 (5 bases). The CDR3 has 13 residues. V dropped 4 bases and J dropped 7 bases, with 14 bases sitting between them. Germline values: CDR1 SGHDT, CDR2 YYEEEE. The whole variable domain, remainder taken from reference TRBV5-6 and TRBJ1-2, is DAGVTQSPTHLIKTRGQQVTLRCSPKSGHDTVSWYQQALGQGPQFIFQYYEEEERQRGNFPDRFSGHQFPNYSSELNVNALLLGDSALYLCASSAGGSLGYTFGSGTRLTVV.

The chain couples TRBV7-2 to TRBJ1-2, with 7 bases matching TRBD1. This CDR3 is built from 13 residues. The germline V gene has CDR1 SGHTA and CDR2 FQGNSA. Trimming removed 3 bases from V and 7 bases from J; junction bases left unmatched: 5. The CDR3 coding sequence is TGTGCCAGCAGCTTGGACAGGCGGGGTGGCTACACCTTC. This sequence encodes CASSLDRRGGYTF.

CDR3: CASSVGRPGSGNTGELFF. The CDR3 DNA reads as TGTGCCAGCAGCGTAGGTCGACCGGGGTCTGGCAACACCGGGGAGCTGTTTTTT. The V call is TRBV9, the J call TRBJ2-2; D may be TRBD2 (5 bases). The CDR3 spans 18 residues. V lost 0 bases and J 2 bases, leaving 17 bases between the germline ends. Germline CDR1 is SGDLS and CDR2 is YYNGEE.

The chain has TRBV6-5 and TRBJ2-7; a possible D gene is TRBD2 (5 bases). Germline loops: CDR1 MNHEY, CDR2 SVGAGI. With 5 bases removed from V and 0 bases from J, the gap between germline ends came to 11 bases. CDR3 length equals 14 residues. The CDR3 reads CASSRGLGSYEQYF. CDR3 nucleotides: TGTGCCAGCAGTCGCGGGCTCGGCTCCTACGAGCAGTACTTC.

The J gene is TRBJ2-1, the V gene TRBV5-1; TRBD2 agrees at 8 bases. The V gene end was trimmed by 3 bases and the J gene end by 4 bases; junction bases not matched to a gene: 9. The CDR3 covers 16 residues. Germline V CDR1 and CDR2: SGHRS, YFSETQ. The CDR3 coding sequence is TGCGCCAGCAGCTCGCCGGGTAGCGGGGCGTACAATGAGCAGTTCTTC. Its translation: CASSSPGSGAYNEQFF.

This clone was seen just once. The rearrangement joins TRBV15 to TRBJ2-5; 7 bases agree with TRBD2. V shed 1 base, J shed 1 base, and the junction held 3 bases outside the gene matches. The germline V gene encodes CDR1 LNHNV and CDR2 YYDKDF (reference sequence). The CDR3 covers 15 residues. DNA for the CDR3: TGTGCCACCAGCAGAGCCCTAGCGGTCCAAGAGACCCAGTACTTC. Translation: CATSRALAVQETQYF.

The CDR3 loop reads CASSSTGQGVGDTQYF. The CDR3 DNA reads as TGCGCCAGCAGCTCGACGGGACAGGGGGTGGGGGATACGCAGTATTTT. The gene calls are TRBV5-1 and TRBJ2-3, with 11 bases aligning to TRBD1. Unmatched junction bases numbered 9, after V lost 3 bases and J lost 6 bases. There are 16 residues in the CDR3. Germline assignment: CDR1 SGHRS and CDR2 YFSETQ. Drawing the rest from reference TRBV5-1 and TRBJ2-3, the complete variable domain is KAGVTQTPRYLIKTRGQQVTLSCSPISGHRSVSWYQQTPGQGLQFLFEYFSETQRNKGNFPGRFSGRQFSNSRSEMNVSTLELGDSALYLCASSSTGQGVGDTQYFGPGTRLTVL.

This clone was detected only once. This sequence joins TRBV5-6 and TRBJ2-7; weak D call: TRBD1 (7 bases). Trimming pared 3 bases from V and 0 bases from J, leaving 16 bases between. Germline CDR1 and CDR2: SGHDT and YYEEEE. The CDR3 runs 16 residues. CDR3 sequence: CASSSTRDSYSYEQYF. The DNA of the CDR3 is TGTGCCAGCAGCTCCACGCGGGACAGTTACTCCTACGAGCAGTACTTC. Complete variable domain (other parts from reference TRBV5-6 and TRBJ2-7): DAGVTQSPTHLIKTRGQQVTLRCSPKSGHDTVSWYQQALGQGPQFIFQYYEEEERQRGNFPDRFSGHQFPNYSSELNVNALLLGDSALYLCASSSTRDSYSYEQYFGPGTRLTVT.

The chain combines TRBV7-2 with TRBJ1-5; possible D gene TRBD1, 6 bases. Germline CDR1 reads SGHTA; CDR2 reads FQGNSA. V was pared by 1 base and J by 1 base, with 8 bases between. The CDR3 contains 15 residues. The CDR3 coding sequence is TGTGCCAGCAGCTTAGTTGGGACAAGCAATCAGCCCCAGCATTTT. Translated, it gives CASSLVGTSNQPQHF. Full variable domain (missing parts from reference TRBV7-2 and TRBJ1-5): GAGVSQSPSNKVTEKGKDVELRCDPISGHTALYWYRQSLGQGLEFLIYFQGNSAPDKSGLPSDRFSAERTGGSVSTLTIQRTQQEDSAVYLCASSLVGTSNQPQHFGDGTRLSIL.

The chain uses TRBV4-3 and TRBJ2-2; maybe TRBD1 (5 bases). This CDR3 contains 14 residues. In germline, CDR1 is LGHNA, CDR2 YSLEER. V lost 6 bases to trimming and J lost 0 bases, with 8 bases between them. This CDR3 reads CASRLTANTGELFF. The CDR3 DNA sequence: TGCGCCAGCAGGCTGACAGCGAACACCGGGGAGCTGTTTTTT.

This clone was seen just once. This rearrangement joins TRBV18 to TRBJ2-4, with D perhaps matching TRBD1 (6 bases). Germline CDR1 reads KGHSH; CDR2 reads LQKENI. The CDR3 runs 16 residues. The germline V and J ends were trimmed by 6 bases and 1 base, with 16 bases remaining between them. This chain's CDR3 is CASSLTGTTAKNIQYF. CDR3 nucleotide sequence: TGTGCCAGCTCTCTCACCGGGACAACGGCCAAAAACATTCAGTACTTC.

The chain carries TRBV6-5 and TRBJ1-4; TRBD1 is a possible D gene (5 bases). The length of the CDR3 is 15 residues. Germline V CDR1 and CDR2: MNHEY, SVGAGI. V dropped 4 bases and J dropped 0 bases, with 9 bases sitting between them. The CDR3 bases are TGTGCCAGCAGTTCACAGGTCGCAACTAATGAAAAACTGTTTTTT. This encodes CASSSQVATNEKLFF.

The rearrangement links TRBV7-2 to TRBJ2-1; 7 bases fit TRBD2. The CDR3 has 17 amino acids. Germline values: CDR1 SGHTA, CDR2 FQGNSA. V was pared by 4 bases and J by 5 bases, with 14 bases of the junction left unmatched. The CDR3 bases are TGTGCCAGCAGCTCAGGTGGCGGGGGAGATATTAACAATGAGCAGTTCTTC. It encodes CASSSGGGGDINNEQFF. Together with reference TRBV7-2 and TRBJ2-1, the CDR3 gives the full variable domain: GAGVSQSPSNKVTEKGKDVELRCDPISGHTALYWYRQSLGQGLEFLIYFQGNSAPDKSGLPSDRFSAERTGGSVSTLTIQRTQQEDSAVYLCASSSGGGGDINNEQFFGPGTRLTVL.